One and the same sample provided the 21 T cell receptor beta chains below, sequenced in a study of graft-versus-host responses after intestinal transplantation. Sequenced by immunoSEQ multiplex PCR; TCRdb stores in-frame clones only, minus some. This sample carries fewer than 45,000 clones, roughly 90% of them seen once, and the ten largest clones take under 4.5%. Sequencing used PBMCs, obtained 524 days after transplant. The source is a human patient who received an intestinal transplant, so some T cells may come from the graft donor.

This chain uses TRBV4-1 with TRBJ2-6; no definite D call. V was clipped by 0 bases and J by 2 bases, with 5 bases between them. Germline lookup yields CDR1 MGHRA and CDR2 YSYEKL. The CDR3 contains 15 residues. CDR3 DNA: TGCGCCAGCAGCCAAGATATGACTGGGGCCAACGTCCTGACTTTC. It translates to CASSQDMTGANVLTF.

The chain carries TRBV18 and TRBJ1-2; D not resolved. This CDR3 is 13 amino acids long. Per the germline V gene, CDR1 is KGHSH and CDR2 is LQKENI. The V end was cut by 3 bases, the J end by 5 bases, with 10 bases between. CDR3 bases: TGTGCCAGCTCACCCCCAGAGTTTTATGGCTACACCTTC. Protein sequence: CASSPPEFYGYTF.

The chain employs TRBV27 and TRBJ2-3; TRBD2 aligns across 9 bases. The CDR3 runs to 15 residues. Germline CDR1 is MNHEY and CDR2 is SMNVEV (reference sequence). The V segment lost 5 bases and the J segment 4 bases; nucleotides outside the gene matches: 7. CDR3 residues: CASSPSGTHPDTQYF. In nucleotides, the CDR3 is TGTGCCAGCAGTCCTAGCGGGACTCATCCAGATACGCAGTATTTT.

Turning to this clone: One junction end disagrees with the germline gene, perhaps due to a read error. J is TRBJ1-4 and V is TRBV6-6; D is perhaps TRBD1 (5 bases). CDR3 length equals 16 residues. Germline CDR1 is MNHNY and CDR2 is SVGAGI (reference sequence). The CDR3 protein is CASRYSTMGPKGKLFF. Written as DNA, the CDR3 is TGTGCCAGCAGATACTCGACAATGGGGCCGAAGGGAAAACTGTTTTTT.

The rearrangement links TRBV23-1 to TRBJ1-1; perhaps TRBD1 as D (5 bases). TRBV23-1 belongs to the ORF category, with a function that is uncertain. The CDR3 spans 19 residues. Trimming took 4 bases from V and 3 from J, leaving 27 bases between them. The CDR3 bases are TGCGCCAGCAGTCTATTTCCCGGGGGTTTCTTCTGCGGGGACACTGAAGCTTTCTTT. Amino acid sequence: CASSLFPGGFFCGDTEAFF.

This clone has more than one count but fewer than ten. This chain links TRBV14 with TRBJ2-7; weak D call: TRBD2 (5 bases). The V gene lost 2 bases and the J gene lost 2 bases, with 10 bases spanning the gap. Germline V gives CDR1 SGHDN, CDR2 FVKESK. This CDR3 is 14 amino acids long. The CDR3 nucleotides are TGTGCCAGCAGCCAATACGCGGGTCCCTACGAGCAGTACTTC. Its protein product is CASSQYAGPYEQYF. Full variable domain (missing parts from reference TRBV14 and TRBJ2-7): EAGVTQFPSHSVIEKGQTVTLRCDPISGHDNLYWYRRVMGKEIKFLLHFVKESKQDESGMPNNRFLAERTGGTYSTLKVQPAELEDSGVYFCASSQYAGPYEQYFGPGTRLTVT.

This chain joins TRBV30 and TRBJ2-3, with 9 bases that match TRBD1. Losses at the gene ends were 2 bases for V and 0 bases for J; bases not matched to a gene: 12. The CDR3 consists of 18 residues. Germline values: CDR1 GTSNPN, CDR2 SVGIG (reference sequence). CDR3 protein: CAWSRGTGPDPSTDTQYF. The CDR3 DNA reads as TGTGCCTGGAGTAGGGGGACAGGGCCGGACCCTAGCACAGATACGCAGTATTTT.

The CDR3 DNA follows: TGTGCCAGCAGCGTAGGGAGTGTTGACACCGGGGAGCTGTTTTTT. Encoded protein: CASSVGSVDTGELFF. The chain is built from TRBV6-5 and TRBJ2-2; possible D gene TRBD2, 5 bases. CDR1 is MNHEY, CDR2 SVGAGI, per germline. Trimming took 6 bases from V and 3 from J, leaving 14 bases between them. This CDR3 is built from 15 residues.

The chain recombines TRBV5-6 with TRBJ2-5; 13 nucleotides align to TRBD2. The CDR3 is 16 amino acids. CDR1 and CDR2 from the germline V gene are SGHDT and YYEEEE. J was trimmed by 5 bases and V by 0 bases; bases with no gene match: 4. The CDR3: CASSLGLAGGGETQYF. CDR3 bases: TGTGCCAGCAGCTTGGGACTAGCGGGAGGTGGTGAGACCCAGTACTTC.

The rearrangement links TRBV21-1 to TRBJ1-5. TRBV21-1 is an annotated pseudogene. This CDR3 region has 16 residues. The CDR3 DNA follows: TGTGCCAGCAGCAGCGCTAACCGGGACGGTGATCAGCCCCAGCATTTT. It specifies CASSSANRDGDQPQHF.

The chain employs TRBV4-2 and TRBJ2-7; the match to TRBD1 covers 12 bases. The CDR3 spans 20 residues. V lost 2 bases, J lost 0 bases, and 14 bases stayed unmatched. Germline loops: CDR1 LGHNA, CDR2 YNFKEQ. Written as DNA, the CDR3 is TGTGCCAGCAGCCAACGCCACAACCGGGACAGGGGGCTTCCCTCCTACGAGCAGTACTTC. It is translated as CASSQRHNRDRGLPSYEQYF.

The CDR3 is CASSFPLANTGELFF. The CDR3 bases are TGTGCCAGCAGCTTCCCCCTCGCGAACACCGGGGAGCTGTTTTTT. The rearrangement links TRBV7-2 to TRBJ2-2; D unclear. CDR1 and CDR2 (germline): SGHTA, FQGNSA. This CDR3 region has 15 residues. The V end was cut by 3 bases, the J end by 0 bases, with 8 bases between.

This rearrangement joins TRBV11-2 to TRBJ2-1; unclear D gene. Germline-derived CDR1 and CDR2 are SGHAT and FQNNGV. The V end lost 1 base, the J end lost 4 bases, and 11 bases lay between the germline ends. The CDR3 spans 15 residues. The CDR3 region is CASSLGHRGYNEQFF. The CDR3 coding sequence is TGTGCCAGCAGCTTAGGACACCGAGGTTACAATGAGCAGTTCTTC.

J is TRBJ1-2 and V is TRBV28; 9 bases agree with TRBD1. Germline loops: CDR1 MDHEN, CDR2 SYDVKM. The V segment lost 5 bases and the J segment 2 bases; nucleotides outside the gene matches: 9. CDR3 length equals 16 residues. As DNA, the CDR3 is TGTGCCAGCAGTCACCAGCCCGGGACAGGGAACTATGGCTACACCTTC. This codes for CASSHQPGTGNYGYTF.

The chain uses TRBV15 and TRBJ2-4; D is tentatively TRBD1 or TRBD2 (5 bases each). Trimming removed 0 bases at V and 9 bases at J, with 12 bases between. The germline CDR1 and CDR2 sequences are LNHNV and YYDKDF (reference sequence). The CDR3 loop spans 14 amino acids. The DNA of the CDR3 is TGTGCCACCAGCAGAGATCTGGGGGTGAGCATTCAGTACTTC. Its translation: CATSRDLGVSIQYF.

This chain uses TRBV11-1 with TRBJ1-1, with 10 nucleotides matching TRBD1. V was pared by 5 bases and J by 4 bases, with 4 bases of the junction left unmatched. The CDR3 sequence is 14 residues long. Germline V CDR1 and CDR2: SGHAT, FQDESV (reference sequence). The CDR3, as DNA: TGTGCCAGCAGCAAGGACAGGGGGTCCACTGAAGCTTTCTTT. This gives the protein CASSKDRGSTEAFF.

The rearrangement links TRBV28 to TRBJ1-5, with TRBD1 matching 7 bases. V lost 5 bases to trimming and J lost 1 base; unmatched junction nucleotides: 8. CDR3 length equals 16 residues. Germline V gene lookup returns CDR1 MDHEN and CDR2 SYDVKM. The CDR3 DNA sequence: TGTGCCAGCAGTATAAGACAGGGCATAAGCAATCAGCCCCAGCATTTT. It translates to CASSIRQGISNQPQHF.

Here the CDR3 reads CASSRTVSNQPQHF. CDR3 DNA sequence: TGTGCCAGCAGTCGGACGGTCAGCAATCAGCCCCAGCATTTT. The J gene is TRBJ1-5, the V gene TRBV28; D unresolved. The V gene's germline CDR1 is MDHEN and CDR2 SYDVKM. The CDR3 consists of 14 residues. The V end was cut by 5 bases, the J end by 1 base, with 9 bases between.

The rearrangement links TRBV9 to TRBJ2-1, with D perhaps TRBD1 or TRBD2 (6 bases each). This CDR3 contains 13 residues. V was cut by 0 bases and J by 10 bases, with 11 bases left in between. Germline V gene data show CDR1 as SGDLS and CDR2 as YYNGEE. This CDR3 reads CASSVEGGWEQFF. Here the CDR3 DNA reads TGTGCCAGCAGCGTAGAGGGGGGCTGGGAGCAGTTCTTC.

CDR3 protein: CASSLESGNTIYF. The CDR3, as DNA: TGTGCCAGCAGCTTGGAATCTGGAAACACCATATATTTT. The chain combines TRBV5-8 with TRBJ1-3; D is undetermined. V was pared by 0 bases and J by 1 base, with 2 bases between. This CDR3 is 13 amino acids long. The germline V gene encodes CDR1 SGHTS and CDR2 YDEGEE. Supplemented by reference TRBV5-8 and TRBJ1-3, the full variable domain reads EAGVTQSPTHLIKTRGQQATLRCSPISGHTSVYWYQQALGLGLQFLLWYDEGEERNRGNFPPRFSGRQFPNYSSELNVNALELEDSALYLCASSLESGNTIYFGEGSWLTVV.

About this clone itself: The identical CDR3 is also encoded by other nucleotide sequences in the sample. The genes are TRBV7-3 and TRBJ1-1; D is ambiguous. The CDR3 is 13 residues long. The V gene's germline CDR1 is SGHTA and CDR2 FQGTGA. V was shortened by 2 bases and J by 5 bases, with 9 bases between the two germline ends. The CDR3 loop reads CASSLGVGTEAFF. CDR3 DNA: TGTGCCAGCAGCTTAGGGGTCGGGACTGAAGCTTTCTTT.